The rows below give T cell receptor beta chains drawn from one sample of a study of cytomegalovirus exposure and HLA in healthy donors. Here immunoSEQ multiplex PCR was the method, and the copy in TCRdb shows in-frame clones only, minus some. The table records 90,000 or so clones, 82% of them present only once. The sample comprised PBMCs. These receptors originate from a man younger than 40 in good health and CMV-seropositive. Each CDR3 is given with its conserved first and last residue. Fields, in order: V gene, D gene, clone size, J gene, CDR3 DNA, CDR3 protein. A D gene is named only where the DNA matches it firmly. Where a row states a size, it is once, few, many or the class of an expanded clone; other rows omit it.

>TRBV5-1|TRBD1|few|TRBJ1-1
TGCGCCAGCAGCTCTGGACAGGCGAACACTGAAGCTTTCTTT
CASSSGQANTEAFF
>TRBV7-9|-|-|TRBJ2-1
TGTGCCAGCAGTCCCGCGGTACAGGCCGAACGTGAGCAGTTCTTC
CASSPAVQAEREQFF
>TRBV5-6|TRBD1|-|TRBJ2-7
TGTGCCAGCACCCTCGCCGGGACAGGGTTCTACGAGCAGTACTTC
CASTLAGTGFYEQYF
>TRBV7-2|-|few|TRBJ2-2
TGTGCCAGCAGCCCAACAGGCACCGGGGAGCTGTTTTTT
CASSPTGTGELFF
>TRBV10-3|TRBD2|-|TRBJ2-3
TGTGCCATCAGTGAGTCGAGGACTAGCGGGAGGAACACAGATACGCAGTATTTT
CAISESRTSGRNTDTQYF
>TRBV5-6|-|-|TRBJ1-3
TGTGCCAGCAGCTTGCCCTTTTTTGGAAACACCATATATTTT
CASSLPFFGNTIYF
>TRBV28|-|-|TRBJ1-5
TGTGCCAGCACGCTGAATCAGGGATTGAATCAGCCCCAGCATTTT
CASTLNQGLNQPQHF
>TRBV6-1|-|-|TRBJ1-5
TGTGCCAGCAGAGAGGTGCAGATAGGCAATCAGCCCCAGCATTTT
CASREVQIGNQPQHF
>TRBV27|TRBD1|-|TRBJ2-1
TGTGCCAGCCAGGGGGCTGGGTATCATCTAGATGAGCAGTTCTTC
CASQGAGYHLDEQFF
>TRBV5-4|-|-|TRBJ2-7
TGTGCCAGCAGCGGTGACTCGGATCGAGAGCAGTACTTC
CASSGDSDREQYF
>TRBV5-6|-|few|TRBJ1-4
TGTGCCAAAGAGGCCCACAGGGACGCAACTAATGAAAAACTGTTTTTT
CAKEAHRDATNEKLFF
>TRBV25-1|-|-|TRBJ2-1
TGTGCCAGCAGCCCCCGGGACATACAGTTCTTC
CASSPRDIQFF
>TRBV6-5|-|-|TRBJ2-7
TGTGCCAGCAGTTACTCGATGGGGCTTGGCTACGAGCAGTACTTC
CASSYSMGLGYEQYF
>TRBV15|TRBD2|-|TRBJ2-1
TGTGCCACCAGCACGGGGGGGGAGCCCCGGGATGAGCAGTTCTTC
CATSTGGEPRDEQFF
>TRBV5-4|-|once|TRBJ2-7
TGTGCCAGCAGCGGACAGGGCGGGAGCGAGCAGTACTTC
CASSGQGGSEQYF
>TRBV6-1|-|-|TRBJ1-4
TGTGCCAGCAGTGGGAGTGTGGCAATCGGCGAAAAACTGTTTTTT
CASSGSVAIGEKLFF
>TRBV18|-|-|TRBJ1-4
TGTGCCAGCTCGCCACAGGAGATAGGAGATGAAAAACTGTTTTTT
CASSPQEIGDEKLFF
>TRBV7-9|-|once|TRBJ1-3
TGTTCCAGCAGCTTAGAAGCAGGCTCTGGAAACACCATATATTTT
CSSSLEAGSGNTIYF
>TRBV30|TRBD1|-|TRBJ1-5
TGTGCCTGGAGCCAAGGGGGACAGAGTGATCAGCCCCAGCATTTT
CAWSQGGQSDQPQHF
>TRBV19|TRBD1|-|TRBJ2-2
TGTGCCAGTAGTAATCAGGGGGCGGCCACCGGGGAGCTGTTTTTT
CASSNQGAATGELFF
>TRBV6-5|-|-|TRBJ1-2
TGTGCCAGCAGCCGATCCCAGGGATTTGATGGCTACACCTTC
CASSRSQGFDGYTF
>TRBV19|TRBD2|once|TRBJ2-2
TGTGCCAGTAGTATTCAACCTAGCGGCGGGGAGCTGTTTTTT
CASSIQPSGGELFF
>TRBV7-9|-|-|TRBJ1-5
TGTGCCAGCAGCTCCGGGGGCAATCAGCCCCAGCATTTT
CASSSGGNQPQHF
>TRBV7-6|-|-|TRBJ2-3
TGTGCCAGCAGCTTAGCCCCTAGCGTCCCGAGGGGCACAGATACGCAGTATTTT
CASSLAPSVPRGTDTQYF
>TRBV4-3|-|-|TRBJ2-3
TGCGCCAGCAGCCAAATACCTAGCAGCACAGATACGCAGTATTTT
CASSQIPSSTDTQYF